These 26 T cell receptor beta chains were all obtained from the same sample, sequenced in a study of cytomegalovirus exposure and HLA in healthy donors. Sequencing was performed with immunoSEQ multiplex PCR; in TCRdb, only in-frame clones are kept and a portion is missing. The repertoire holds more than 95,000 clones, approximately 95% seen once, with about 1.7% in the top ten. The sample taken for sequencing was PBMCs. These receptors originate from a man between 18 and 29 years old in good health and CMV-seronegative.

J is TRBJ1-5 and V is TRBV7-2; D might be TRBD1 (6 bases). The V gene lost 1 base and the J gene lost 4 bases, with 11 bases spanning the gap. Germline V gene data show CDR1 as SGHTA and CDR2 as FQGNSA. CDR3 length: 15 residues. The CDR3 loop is CASSLDGTPNQPQHF. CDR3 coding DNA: TGTGCCAGCAGCTTAGATGGGACACCTAATCAGCCCCAGCATTTT.

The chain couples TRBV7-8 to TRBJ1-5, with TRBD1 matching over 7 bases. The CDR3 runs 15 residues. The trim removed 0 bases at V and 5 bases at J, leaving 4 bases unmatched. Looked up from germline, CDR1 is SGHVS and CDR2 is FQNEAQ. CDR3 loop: CASSLAEGGYQPQHF. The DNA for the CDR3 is TGTGCCAGCAGCTTAGCAGAAGGGGGCTATCAGCCCCAGCATTTT.

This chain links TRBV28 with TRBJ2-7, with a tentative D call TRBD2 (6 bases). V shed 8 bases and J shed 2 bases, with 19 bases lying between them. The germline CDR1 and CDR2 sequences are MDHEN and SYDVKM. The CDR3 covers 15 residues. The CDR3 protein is CASLERQTGAYEQYF. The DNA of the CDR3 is TGTGCCAGCCTCGAACGGCAGACGGGGGCCTACGAGCAGTACTTC. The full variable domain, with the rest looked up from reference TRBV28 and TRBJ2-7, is DVKVTQSSRYLVKRTGEKVFLECVQDMDHENMFWYRQDPGLGLRLIYFSYDVKMKEKGDIPEGYSVSREKKERFSLILESASTNQTSMYLCASLERQTGAYEQYFGPGTRLTVT.

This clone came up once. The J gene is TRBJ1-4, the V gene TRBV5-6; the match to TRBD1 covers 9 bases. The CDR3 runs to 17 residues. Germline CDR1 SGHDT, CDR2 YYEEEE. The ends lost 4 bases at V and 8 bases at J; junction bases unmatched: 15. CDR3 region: CASSPYPPGQGSEKLFF. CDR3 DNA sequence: TGTGCCAGCAGCCCGTACCCCCCGGGACAGGGAAGCGAAAAACTGTTTTTT.

Written as DNA, the CDR3 is TGTGCCATAGAGATTGGGACTAGCGGGAGTAGGGAGACCCAGTACTTC. It specifies CAIEIGTSGSRETQYF. The gene calls are TRBV2 and TRBJ2-5; 14 positions match TRBD2. J was trimmed by 5 bases and V by 10 bases; bases with no gene match: 12. CDR3 size: 16 residues. Looked up from germline, CDR1 is SNHLY and CDR2 is FYNNEI.

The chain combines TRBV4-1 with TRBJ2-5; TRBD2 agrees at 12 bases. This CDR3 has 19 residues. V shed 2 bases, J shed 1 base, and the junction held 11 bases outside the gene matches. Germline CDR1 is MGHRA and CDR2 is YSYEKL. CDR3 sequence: CASSQLAGGRTRLQETQYF. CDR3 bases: TGCGCCAGCAGCCAACTAGCGGGGGGGCGTACCAGGCTCCAAGAGACCCAGTACTTC.

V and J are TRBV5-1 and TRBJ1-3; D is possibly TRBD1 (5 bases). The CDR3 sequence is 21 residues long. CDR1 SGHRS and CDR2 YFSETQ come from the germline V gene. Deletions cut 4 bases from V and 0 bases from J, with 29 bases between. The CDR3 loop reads CASSQPGGKGSSLLSGNTIYF. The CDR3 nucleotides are TGCGCCAGCAGCCAACCGGGGGGTAAGGGGAGCTCCCTTCTCTCTGGAAACACCATATATTTT.

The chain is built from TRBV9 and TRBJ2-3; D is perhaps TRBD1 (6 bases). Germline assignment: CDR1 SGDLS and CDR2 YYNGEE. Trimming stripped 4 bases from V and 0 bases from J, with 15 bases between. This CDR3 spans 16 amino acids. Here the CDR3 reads CASSPLGQFSTDTQYF. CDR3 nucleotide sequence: TGTGCCAGCAGCCCATTGGGACAATTTAGCACAGATACGCAGTATTTT. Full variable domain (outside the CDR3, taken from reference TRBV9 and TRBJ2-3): DSGVTQTPKHLITATGQRVTLRCSPRSGDLSVYWYQQSLDQGLQFLIQYYNGEERAKGNILERFSAQQFPDLHSELNLSSLELGDSALYFCASSPLGQFSTDTQYFGPGTRLTVL.

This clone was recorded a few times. Written as DNA, the CDR3 is TGTGCCAGCAGTCCCCTCGGGGGACAGGACTCCTACGAGCAGTACTTC. This codes for CASSPLGGQDSYEQYF. V usage is TRBV28 and J usage is TRBJ2-7; 8 bases fit TRBD1. CDR3 length: 16 residues. V shed 5 bases and J 0 bases; nucleotides not matched to a gene: 9. From germline, CDR1 is MDHEN and CDR2 SYDVKM.

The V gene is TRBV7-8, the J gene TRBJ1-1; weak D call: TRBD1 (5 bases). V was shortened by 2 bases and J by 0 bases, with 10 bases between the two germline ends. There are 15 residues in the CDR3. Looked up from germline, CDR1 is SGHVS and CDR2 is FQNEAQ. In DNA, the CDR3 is TGTGCCAGCAGCTTATTCGGGGACTTGAACACTGAAGCTTTCTTT. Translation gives CASSLFGDLNTEAFF.

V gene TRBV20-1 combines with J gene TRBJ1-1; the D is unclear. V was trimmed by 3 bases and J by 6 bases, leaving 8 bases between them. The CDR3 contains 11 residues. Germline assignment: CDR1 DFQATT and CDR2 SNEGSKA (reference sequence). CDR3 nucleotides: TGCAGTGCTAGGCAAGAGCCTGAAGCTTTCTTT. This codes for CSARQEPEAFF.

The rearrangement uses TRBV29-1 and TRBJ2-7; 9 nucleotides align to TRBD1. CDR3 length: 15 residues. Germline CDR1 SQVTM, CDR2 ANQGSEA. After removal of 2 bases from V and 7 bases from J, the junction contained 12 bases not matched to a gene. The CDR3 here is CSVEFVGTGNGEQYF. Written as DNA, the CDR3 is TGCAGCGTTGAATTCGTCGGGACAGGGAATGGGGAGCAGTACTTC.

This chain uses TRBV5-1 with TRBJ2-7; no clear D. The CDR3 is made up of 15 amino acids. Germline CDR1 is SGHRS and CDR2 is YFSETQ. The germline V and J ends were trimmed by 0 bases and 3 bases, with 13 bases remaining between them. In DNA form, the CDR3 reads TGCGCCAGCAGCTTGGAACAGAGCCCCTTCTACGAGCAGTACTTC. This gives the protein CASSLEQSPFYEQYF.

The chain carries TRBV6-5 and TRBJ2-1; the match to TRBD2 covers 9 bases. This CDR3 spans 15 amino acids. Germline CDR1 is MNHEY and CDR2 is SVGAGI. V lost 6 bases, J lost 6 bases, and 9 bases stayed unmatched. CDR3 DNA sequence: TGTGCCAGCAGCCGTAGCGGGAGTCTCGGCAATGAGCAGTTCTTC. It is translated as CASSRSGSLGNEQFF.

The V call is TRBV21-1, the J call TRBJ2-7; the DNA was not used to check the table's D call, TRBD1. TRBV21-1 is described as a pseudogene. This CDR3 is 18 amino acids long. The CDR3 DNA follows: TGTGCCAGCAGCTCCCAGAGGCGGTGCCCACAAAAGGGGCACGAGCAGTACTTC. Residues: CASSSQRRCPQKGHEQYF.

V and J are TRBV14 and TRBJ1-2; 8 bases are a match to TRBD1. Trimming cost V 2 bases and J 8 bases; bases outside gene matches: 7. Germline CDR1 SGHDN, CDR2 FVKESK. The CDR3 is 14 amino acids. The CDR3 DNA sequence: TGTGCCAGCAGCCAAAGGGAGACAGGGGCCGGCTACACCTTC. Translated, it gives CASSQRETGAGYTF.

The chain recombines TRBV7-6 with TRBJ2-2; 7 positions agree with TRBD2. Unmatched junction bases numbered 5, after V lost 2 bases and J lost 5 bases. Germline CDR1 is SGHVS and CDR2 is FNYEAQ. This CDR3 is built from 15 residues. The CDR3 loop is CASSLPGGKTGELFF. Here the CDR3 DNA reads TGTGCCAGCAGCTTACCGGGAGGAAAGACCGGGGAGCTGTTTTTT.

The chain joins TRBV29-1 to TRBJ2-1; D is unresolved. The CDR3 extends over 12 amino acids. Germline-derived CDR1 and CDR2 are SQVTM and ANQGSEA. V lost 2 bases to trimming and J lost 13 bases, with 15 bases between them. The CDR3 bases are TGCAGCGTTGAAAGAAACAGCTTATCCCAGTTCTTC. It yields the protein CSVERNSLSQFF.

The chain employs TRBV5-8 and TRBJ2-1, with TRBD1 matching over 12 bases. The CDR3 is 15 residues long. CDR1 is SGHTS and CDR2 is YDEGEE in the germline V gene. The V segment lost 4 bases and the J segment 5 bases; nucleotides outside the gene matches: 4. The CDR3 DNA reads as TGTGCCAGCAGCCGGGACAGGGGGCGTAACAATGAGCAGTTCTTC. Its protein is CASSRDRGRNNEQFF.

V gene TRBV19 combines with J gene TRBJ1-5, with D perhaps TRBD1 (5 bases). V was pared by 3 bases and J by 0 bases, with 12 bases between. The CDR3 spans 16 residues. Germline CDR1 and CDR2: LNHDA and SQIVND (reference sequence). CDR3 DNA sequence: TGTGCCAGTAGTATGTCAGGGTCCTATAGCAATCAGCCCCAGCATTTT. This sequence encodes CASSMSGSYSNQPQHF.

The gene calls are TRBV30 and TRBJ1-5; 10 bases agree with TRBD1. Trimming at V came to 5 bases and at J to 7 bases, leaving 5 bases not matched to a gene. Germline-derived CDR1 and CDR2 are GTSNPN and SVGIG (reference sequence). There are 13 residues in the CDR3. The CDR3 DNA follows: TGTGCCTGGGGGACAGGGGTGTTGCAGCCCCAGCATTTT. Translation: CAWGTGVLQPQHF.

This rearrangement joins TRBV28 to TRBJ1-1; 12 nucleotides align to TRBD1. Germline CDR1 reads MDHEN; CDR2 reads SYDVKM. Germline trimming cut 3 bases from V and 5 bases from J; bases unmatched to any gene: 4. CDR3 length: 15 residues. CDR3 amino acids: CASSFGTGGRTEAFF. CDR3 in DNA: TGTGCCAGCAGTTTTGGGACAGGGGGCCGGACTGAAGCTTTCTTT. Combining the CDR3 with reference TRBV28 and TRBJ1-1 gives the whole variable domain DVKVTQSSRYLVKRTGEKVFLECVQDMDHENMFWYRQDPGLGLRLIYFSYDVKMKEKGDIPEGYSVSREKKERFSLILESASTNQTSMYLCASSFGTGGRTEAFFGQGTRLTVV.

CDR3 sequence (DNA): TGCGCCAGCAGCACAGGAGATGGGTTCCCTAACTATGGCTACACCTTC. Translation gives CASSTGDGFPNYGYTF. The chain is built from TRBV4-1 and TRBJ1-2, with D tentatively TRBD1 (5 bases). Germline V gives CDR1 MGHRA, CDR2 YSYEKL. The CDR3 runs 16 residues. The V gene lost 5 bases and the J gene lost 0 bases, with 16 bases spanning the gap.

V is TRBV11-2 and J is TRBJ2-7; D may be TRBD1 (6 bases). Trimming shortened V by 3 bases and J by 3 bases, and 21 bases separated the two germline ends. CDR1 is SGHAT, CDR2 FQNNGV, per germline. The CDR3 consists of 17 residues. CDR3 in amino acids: CASSFPQGRSLNYEQYF. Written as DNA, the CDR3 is TGTGCCAGCAGCTTCCCACAGGGCCGGTCCCTGAACTACGAGCAGTACTTC. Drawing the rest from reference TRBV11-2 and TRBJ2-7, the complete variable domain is EAGVAQSPRYKIIEKRQSVAFWCNPISGHATLYWYQQILGQGPKLLIQFQNNGVVDDSQLPKDRFSAERLKGVDSTLKIQPAKLEDSAVYLCASSFPQGRSLNYEQYFGPGTRLTVT.

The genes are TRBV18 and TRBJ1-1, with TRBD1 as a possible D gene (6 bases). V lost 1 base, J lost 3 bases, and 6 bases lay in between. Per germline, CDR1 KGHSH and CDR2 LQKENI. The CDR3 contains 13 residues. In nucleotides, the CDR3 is TGTGCCAGCTCACCACAGGGGGACACTGAAGCTTTCTTT. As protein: CASSPQGDTEAFF.

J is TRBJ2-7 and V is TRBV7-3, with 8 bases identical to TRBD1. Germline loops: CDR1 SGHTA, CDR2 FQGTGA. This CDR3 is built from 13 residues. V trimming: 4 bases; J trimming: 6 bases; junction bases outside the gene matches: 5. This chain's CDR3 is CASSWTGISEQYF. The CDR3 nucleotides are TGTGCCAGCAGCTGGACAGGGATCAGCGAGCAGTACTTC.